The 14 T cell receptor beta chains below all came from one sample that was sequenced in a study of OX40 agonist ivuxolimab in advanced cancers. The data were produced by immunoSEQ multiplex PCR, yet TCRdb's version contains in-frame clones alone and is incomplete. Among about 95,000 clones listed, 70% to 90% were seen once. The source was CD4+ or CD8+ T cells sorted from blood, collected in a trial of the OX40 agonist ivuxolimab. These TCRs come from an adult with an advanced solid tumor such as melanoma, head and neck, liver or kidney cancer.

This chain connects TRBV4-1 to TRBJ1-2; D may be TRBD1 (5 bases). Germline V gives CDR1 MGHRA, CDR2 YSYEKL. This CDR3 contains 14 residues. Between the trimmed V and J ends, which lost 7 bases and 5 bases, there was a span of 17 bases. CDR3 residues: CASTRAGPGYGYTF. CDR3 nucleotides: TGCGCCAGCACCCGGGCAGGGCCAGGGTATGGCTACACCTTC.

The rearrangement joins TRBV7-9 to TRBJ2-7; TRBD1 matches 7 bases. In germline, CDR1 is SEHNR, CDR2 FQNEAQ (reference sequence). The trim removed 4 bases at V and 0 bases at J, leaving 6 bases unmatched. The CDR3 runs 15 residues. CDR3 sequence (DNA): TGTGCCAGCAGCTCTTGGGACAGCTTCTCCTACGAGCAGTACTTC. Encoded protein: CASSSWDSFSYEQYF.

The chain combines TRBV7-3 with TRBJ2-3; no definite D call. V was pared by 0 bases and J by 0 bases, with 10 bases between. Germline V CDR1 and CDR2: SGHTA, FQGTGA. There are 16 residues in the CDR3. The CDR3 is CASSLTALSSTDTQYF. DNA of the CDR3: TGTGCCAGCAGCTTAACTGCCTTGTCTAGCACAGATACGCAGTATTTT.

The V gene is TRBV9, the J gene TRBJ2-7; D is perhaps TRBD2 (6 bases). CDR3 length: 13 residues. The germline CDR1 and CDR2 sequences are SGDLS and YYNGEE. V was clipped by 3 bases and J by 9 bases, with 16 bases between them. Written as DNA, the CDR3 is TGTGCCAGCAGCGCGGGATACCAGGGAGGGCAGTACTTC. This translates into CASSAGYQGGQYF.

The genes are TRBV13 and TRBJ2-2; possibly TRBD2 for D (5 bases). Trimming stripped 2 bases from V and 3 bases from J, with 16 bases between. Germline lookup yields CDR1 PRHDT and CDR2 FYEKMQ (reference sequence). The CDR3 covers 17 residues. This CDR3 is CASSLQVGAGHTGELFF. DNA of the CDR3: TGTGCCAGCAGCTTACAAGTGGGAGCTGGACACACCGGGGAGCTGTTTTTT.

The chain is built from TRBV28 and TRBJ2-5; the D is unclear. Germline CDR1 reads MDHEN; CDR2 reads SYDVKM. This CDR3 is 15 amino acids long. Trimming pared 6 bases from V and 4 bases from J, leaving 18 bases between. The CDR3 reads CASRGSLGSGETQYF. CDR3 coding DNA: TGTGCCAGCAGGGGCTCGTTAGGGTCTGGAGAGACCCAGTACTTC.

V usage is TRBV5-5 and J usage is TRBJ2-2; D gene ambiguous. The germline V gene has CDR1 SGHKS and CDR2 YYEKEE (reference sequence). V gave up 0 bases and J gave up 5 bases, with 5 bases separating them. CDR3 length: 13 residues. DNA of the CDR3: TGTGCCAGCAGCTTGGGGGTAACCGGGGAGCTGTTTTTT. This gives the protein CASSLGVTGELFF.

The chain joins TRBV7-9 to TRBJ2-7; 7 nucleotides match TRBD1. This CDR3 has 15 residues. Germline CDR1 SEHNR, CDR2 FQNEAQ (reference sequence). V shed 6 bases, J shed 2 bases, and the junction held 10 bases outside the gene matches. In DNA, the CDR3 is TGTGCCAGCAGTTTATTGACAGGGATAACCTACGAGCAGTACTTC. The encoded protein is CASSLLTGITYEQYF. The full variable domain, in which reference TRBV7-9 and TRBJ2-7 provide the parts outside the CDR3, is DTGVSQNPRHKITKRGQNVTFRCDPISEHNRLYWYRQTLGQGPEFLTYFQNEAQLEKSRLLSDRFSAERPKGSFSTLEIQRTEQGDSAMYLCASSLLTGITYEQYFGPGTRLTVT.

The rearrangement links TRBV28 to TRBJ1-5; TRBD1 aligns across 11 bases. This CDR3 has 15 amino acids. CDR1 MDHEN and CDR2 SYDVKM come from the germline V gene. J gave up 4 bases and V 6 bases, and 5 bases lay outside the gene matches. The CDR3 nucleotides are TGTGCCAGCAGAGCCGGGACAGGGGGAAATCAGCCCCAGCATTTT. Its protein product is CASRAGTGGNQPQHF.

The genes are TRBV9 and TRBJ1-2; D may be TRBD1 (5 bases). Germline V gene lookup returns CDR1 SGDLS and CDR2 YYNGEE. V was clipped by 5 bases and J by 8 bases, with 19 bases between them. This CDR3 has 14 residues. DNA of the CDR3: TGTGCCAGCAGTCCCGGAGGGGAAGGAGGCGGCTACACCTTC. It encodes CASSPGGEGGGYTF.

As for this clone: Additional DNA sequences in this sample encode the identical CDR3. The DNA for the CDR3 is TGTGCCAGCAGTTTAGCCTACAATGAGCAGTTCTTC. Translated, it gives CASSLAYNEQFF. V usage is TRBV28 and J usage is TRBJ2-1; D gene ambiguous. This CDR3 is built from 12 residues. Germline lookup yields CDR1 MDHEN and CDR2 SYDVKM. The ends were cut back, 2 bases at V and 2 bases at J, with 1 base in the middle. Full variable domain (outside the CDR3, taken from reference TRBV28 and TRBJ2-1): DVKVTQSSRYLVKRTGEKVFLECVQDMDHENMFWYRQDPGLGLRLIYFSYDVKMKEKGDIPEGYSVSREKKERFSLILESASTNQTSMYLCASSLAYNEQFFGPGTRLTVL.

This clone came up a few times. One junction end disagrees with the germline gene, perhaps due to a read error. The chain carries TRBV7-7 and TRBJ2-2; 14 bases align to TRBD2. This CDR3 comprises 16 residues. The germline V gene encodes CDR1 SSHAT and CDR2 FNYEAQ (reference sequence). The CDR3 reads CASSSGLAGGTGELFF. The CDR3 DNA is TGTGCTAGCAGCTCCGGACTAGCGGGAGGTACCGGGGAGCTGTTTTTT.

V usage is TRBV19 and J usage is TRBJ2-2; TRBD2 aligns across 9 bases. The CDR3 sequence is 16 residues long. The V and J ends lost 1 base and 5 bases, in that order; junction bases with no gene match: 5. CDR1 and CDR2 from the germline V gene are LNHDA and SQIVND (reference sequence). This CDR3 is CASSIGGRARTGELFF. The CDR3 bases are TGTGCCAGTAGTATAGGCGGGAGGGCAAGGACCGGGGAGCTGTTTTTT.

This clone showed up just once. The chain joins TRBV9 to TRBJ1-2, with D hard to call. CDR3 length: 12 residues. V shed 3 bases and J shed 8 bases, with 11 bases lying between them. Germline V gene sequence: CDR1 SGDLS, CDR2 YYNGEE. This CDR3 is CASSDWSKGYTF. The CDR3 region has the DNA TGTGCCAGCAGCGACTGGAGCAAAGGCTACACCTTC.